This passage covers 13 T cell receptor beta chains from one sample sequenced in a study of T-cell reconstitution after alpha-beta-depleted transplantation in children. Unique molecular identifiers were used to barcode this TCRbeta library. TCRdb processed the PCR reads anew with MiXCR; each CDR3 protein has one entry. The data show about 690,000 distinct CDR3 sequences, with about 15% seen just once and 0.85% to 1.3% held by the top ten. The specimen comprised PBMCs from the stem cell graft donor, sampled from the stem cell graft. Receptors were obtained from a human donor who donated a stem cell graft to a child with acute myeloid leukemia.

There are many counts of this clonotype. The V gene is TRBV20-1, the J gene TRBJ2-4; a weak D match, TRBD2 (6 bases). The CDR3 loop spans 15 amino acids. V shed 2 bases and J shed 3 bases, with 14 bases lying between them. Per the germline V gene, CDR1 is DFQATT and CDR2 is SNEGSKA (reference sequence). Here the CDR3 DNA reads TGCAGTGCTAGATCGGAGGGGTGGGACAAAAACATTCAGTACTTC. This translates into CSARSEGWDKNIQYF.

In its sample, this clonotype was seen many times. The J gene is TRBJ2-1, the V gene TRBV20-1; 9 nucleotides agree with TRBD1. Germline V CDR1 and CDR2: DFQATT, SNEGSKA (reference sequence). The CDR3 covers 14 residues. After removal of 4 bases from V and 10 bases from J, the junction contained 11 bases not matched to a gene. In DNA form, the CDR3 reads TGCAGTGCTACTCCGGGACTGGGGACAGGGGAGCAGTTCTTC. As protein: CSATPGLGTGEQFF.

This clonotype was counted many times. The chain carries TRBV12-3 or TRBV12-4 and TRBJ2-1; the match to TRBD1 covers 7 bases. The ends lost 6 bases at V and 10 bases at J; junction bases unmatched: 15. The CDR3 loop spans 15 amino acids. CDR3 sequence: CASSSQGTALSEQFF. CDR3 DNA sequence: TGTGCCAGCAGCTCCCAAGGGACAGCCCTATCCGAGCAGTTCTTC.

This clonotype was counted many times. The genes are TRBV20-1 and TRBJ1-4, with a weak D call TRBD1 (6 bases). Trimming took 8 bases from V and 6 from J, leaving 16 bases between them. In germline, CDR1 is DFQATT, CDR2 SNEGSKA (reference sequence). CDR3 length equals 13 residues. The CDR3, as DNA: TGCAGTACCTACCGGGACAATCATGAAAAACTGTTTTTT. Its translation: CSTYRDNHEKLFF.

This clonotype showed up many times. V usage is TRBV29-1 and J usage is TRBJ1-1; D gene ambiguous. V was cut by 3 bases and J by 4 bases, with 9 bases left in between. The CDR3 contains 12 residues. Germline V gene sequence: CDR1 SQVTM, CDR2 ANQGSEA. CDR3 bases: TGCAGCGTTGAGGGCGTATTCACTGAAGCTTTCTTT. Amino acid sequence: CSVEGVFTEAFF. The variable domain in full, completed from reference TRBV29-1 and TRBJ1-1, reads SAVISQKPSRDICQRGTSLTIQCQVDSQVTMMFWYRQQPGQSLTLIATANQGSEATYESGFVIDKFPISRPNLTFSTLTVSNMSPEDSSIYLCSVEGVFTEAFFGQGTRLTVV.

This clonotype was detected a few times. For the CDR3, the DNA is TGTGCCACCATGCATCCCGGACAGAGGGAGCTGTTTTTT. This sequence encodes CATMHPGQRELFF. The rearrangement joins TRBV15 to TRBJ2-2, with D possibly being TRBD1 (6 bases). The germline gives CDR1 LNHNV, CDR2 YYDKDF (reference sequence). The CDR3 is made up of 13 amino acids. Trimming shortened V by 7 bases and J by 9 bases, and 15 bases separated the two germline ends.

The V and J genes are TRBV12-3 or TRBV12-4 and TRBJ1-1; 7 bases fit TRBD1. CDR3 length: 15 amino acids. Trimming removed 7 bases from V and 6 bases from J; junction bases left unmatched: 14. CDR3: CASTPRDRGIPEAFF. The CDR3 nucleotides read TGTGCCAGCACCCCTCGGGACAGAGGGATCCCTGAAGCTTTCTTT.

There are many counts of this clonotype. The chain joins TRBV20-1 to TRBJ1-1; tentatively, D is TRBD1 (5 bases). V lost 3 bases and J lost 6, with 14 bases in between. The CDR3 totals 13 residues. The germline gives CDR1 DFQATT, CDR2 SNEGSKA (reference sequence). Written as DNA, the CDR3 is TGCAGTGCTAGTGCCGGGACTGGCCCTGAAGCTTTCTTT. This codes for CSASAGTGPEAFF.

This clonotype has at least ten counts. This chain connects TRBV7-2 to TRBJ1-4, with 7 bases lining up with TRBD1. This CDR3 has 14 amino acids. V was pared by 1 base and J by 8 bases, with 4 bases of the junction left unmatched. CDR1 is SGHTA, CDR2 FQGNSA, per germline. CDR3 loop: CASSLDRGGEKLFF. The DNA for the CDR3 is TGTGCCAGCAGCTTAGACAGGGGAGGGGAAAAACTGTTTTTT.

The CDR3 protein is CASSVWDLNQPQHF. DNA for the CDR3: TGTGCCAGCAGCGTGTGGGACCTCAATCAGCCCCAGCATTTT. This chain links TRBV5-6 with TRBJ1-5, with D possibly TRBD1 on 5 matching bases. Trimming left V 4 bases short and J 3 bases short, with 11 bases between. Germline V gene data show CDR1 as SGHDT and CDR2 as YYEEEE. The CDR3 has 14 residues.

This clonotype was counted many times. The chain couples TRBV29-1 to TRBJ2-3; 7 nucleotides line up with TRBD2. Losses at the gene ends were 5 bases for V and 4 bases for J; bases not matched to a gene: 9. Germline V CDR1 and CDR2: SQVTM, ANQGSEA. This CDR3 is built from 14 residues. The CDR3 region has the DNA TGCAGCGTTCGAGGGAGCGGGGCCTCAGATACGCAGTATTTT. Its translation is CSVRGSGASDTQYF.

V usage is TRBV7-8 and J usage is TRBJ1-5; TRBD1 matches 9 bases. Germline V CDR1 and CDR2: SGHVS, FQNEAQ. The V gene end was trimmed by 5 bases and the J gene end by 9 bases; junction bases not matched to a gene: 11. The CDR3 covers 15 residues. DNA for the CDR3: TGTGCCAGCAGCCGGGTGGACAGGGGAAGAGGGCCCCAGCATTTT. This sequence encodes CASSRVDRGRGPQHF.

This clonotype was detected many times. CDR3 loop: CSARGLLGEQYF. For the CDR3, the DNA is TGCAGTGCGAGGGGACTCCTGGGGGAGCAGTACTTC. The rearrangement joins TRBV20-1 to TRBJ2-7, with a possible D match to TRBD2 (6 bases). Germline V gives CDR1 DFQATT, CDR2 SNEGSKA (reference sequence). Trimming left V 6 bases short and J 7 bases short, with 16 bases between. The CDR3 runs 12 residues.